A selection of T cell receptor beta chains follows, all from one sample in a study of Ad26.COV2.S vaccination and SARS-CoV-2 variants. Profiling relied on immunoSEQ multiplex PCR, and the TCRdb table lists in-frame clones only, not all of them. The repertoire holds 46,000 or so clones, with about 83% as singletons. Sequences were derived from peripheral blood, sampled after recovery from COVID-19. Source of these receptors: a human donor who had recovered from COVID-19. CDR3s include the opening cysteine and the closing phenylalanine or tryptophan. D genes are given only for firm matches. A clone size is listed for some rows: how often the clone was seen (once, few, many), or a class if it is expanded.

V gene	D gene	clone size	J gene	CDR3 length	CDR3 DNA	CDR3 protein
TRBV7-8	TRBD2	NA	TRBJ2-5	16	TGTGCCAGCAGCAACCCGGGACTAGCGAATCAAGAGACCCAGTACTTC	CASSNPGLANQETQYF
TRBV6-5	NA	NA	TRBJ1-2	14	TGTGCCAGCAGCCCAGGGCCCCGGGGCTATGGCTACACCTTC	CASSPGPRGYGYTF
TRBV4-2	NA	NA	TRBJ1-5	14	TGTGCCAGCAGCCAAGCTGGGTCGGATCAGCCCCAGCATTTT	CASSQAGSDQPQHF
TRBV18	NA	once	TRBJ2-3	15	TGTGCCAGCTCACCTATGACTCCTAGCACAGATACGCAGTATTTT	CASSPMTPSTDTQYF
TRBV2	TRBD1	NA	TRBJ1-1	16	TGTGCCACCCTGGTTTCTCCTGGGACAGGGTCCACTGAAGCTTTCTTT	CATLVSPGTGSTEAFF
TRBV19	NA	NA	TRBJ2-3	16	TGTGCCAGTAGTTGGGGCCTAGCTAGGGACACAGATACGCAGTATTTT	CASSWGLARDTDTQYF
TRBV19	TRBD1	NA	TRBJ1-2	14	TGTGCCAGTAGTATGGGACAGGGGGCTCTCGGCTACACCTTC	CASSMGQGALGYTF
TRBV10-3	NA	NA	TRBJ1-1	12	TGTGCCATCAGTGACAGGCACACTGAAGCTTTCTTT	CAISDRHTEAFF
TRBV3-1/TRBV3-2	NA	NA	TRBJ2-1	17	TGTGCCAGCAGCCACGTTGGGGTTCACATCTCCTACAATGAGCAGTTCTTC	CASSHVGVHISYNEQFF
TRBV5-5	NA	NA	TRBJ2-7	14	TGTGCCAGCAGCTTGAGGCAGGGGGGGCACGAGCAGTACTTC	CASSLRQGGHEQYF
TRBV29-1	NA	NA	TRBJ1-1	13	TGCAGCCCCAAAAAAAGCCCGGACACTGAAGCTTTCTTT	CSPKKSPDTEAFF
TRBV7-8	TRBD2	NA	TRBJ2-2	16	TGTGCCAGCTCCCCCCCGGGACTAGCGAACACCGGGGAGCTGTTTTTT	CASSPPGLANTGELFF
TRBV3-1/TRBV3-2	NA	few	TRBJ1-5	13	TGTGCCAGCAGCCAGGGTTTACGGCAGCCCCAGCATTTT	CASSQGLRQPQHF
TRBV21-1	NA	NA	TRBJ2-7	15	TGTGCCAGCAGCAAAGGGCAGGGGAGCTCCTACGAGCAGTACTTC	CASSKGQGSSYEQYF
TRBV9	NA	NA	TRBJ1-3	15	TGTGCCAGCAGCGTAGAATGGGGGGGAGGAAACACCATATATTTT	CASSVEWGGGNTIYF
TRBV29-1	TRBD2	NA	TRBJ2-2	15	TGCAGCGTTGAGGCCTTCACCGGGGGGGGGCAGGAGCTGTTTTTT	CSVEAFTGGGQELFF
TRBV19	NA	NA	TRBJ2-7	13	TGTGCCAGTAGTATAGGAGAATCCTACGAGCAGTACTTC	CASSIGESYEQYF
TRBV23-1	NA	once	TRBJ2-2	16	TGCGCCAGCAAAGGGAAGGGGAATAAGTTTGCCGGGGAGCTGTTTTTT	CASKGKGNKFAGELFF
TRBV2	TRBD1	few	TRBJ1-4	17	TGTGCCAGCAGCGACCGGGACAGGGCTGCAACTAATGAAAAACTGTTTTTT	CASSDRDRAATNEKLFF
TRBV9	NA	NA	TRBJ1-1	13	TGTGCCAGCAGCGAGCACATGAACACTGAAGCTTTCTTT	CASSEHMNTEAFF
TRBV4-1	TRBD1	NA	TRBJ1-1	14	TGCGCCAGCAGCTACGACAGGGCGAACACTGAAGCTTTCTTT	CASSYDRANTEAFF
TRBV19	NA	few	TRBJ1-2	13	TGTGCCAGTAGTTCAAGGGCTAACTATGGCTACACCTTC	CASSSRANYGYTF
TRBV19	NA	NA	TRBJ1-4	15	TGTGCCACCCGGGGCGCGTGGGAAACTAATGAAAAACTGTTTTTT	CATRGAWETNEKLFF